A single T cell receptor beta chain is shown here with its context. This clonotype registers as medium-sized (0.01 to 0.1%) within its sample. It has no known antigen specificity. No much larger clone exists at a distance of one base, and base qualities are not known. V loses 6 bases of germline sequence and J loses 0 bases, and the interval between the two ends is 17 bases. The CDR3 spans 16 residues, from the cysteine through the phenylalanine. Only the CDR3 DNA stays, 48 bases, in frame from base 1. The germline V gene specifies KGHSH as CDR1 and LQKENI as CDR2. These data come from a study of liver allograft versus peripheral blood T cells (dated by TCRdb to 2018 to 2021). As for the study more broadly: In liver transplant recipients, the study looked at T cell receptor repertoires in the peripheral blood and set them against the repertoires found within the transplanted livers.

Sequenced using an Illumina MiSeq. Using fastp at Q25 and MiXCR, TCRdb reprocessed the public reads and kept productive beta chains. Identical CDR3 protein sequences are pooled into one entry, listed with their most common genes and DNA. The sample table lists about 12,000 distinct CDR3 sequences, 25% to 35% of them with a count of one. The top ten constitute around 2.3% of the sample. The paper's findings and limits, for the study overall: The T cell receptor repertoires within liver allografts were reported to be different from the T cell receptor repertoires detected in peripheral blood.

Here the chain combines TRBV18 and TRBJ1-2, with TRBD1 tentatively as D gene (5 bases match). This TCR came from a human patient who had a liver transplant. Following a transplant, some T lymphocytes may have been derived from the graft donor. The DNA sequence is TGTGCCAGCTCCCTTTTGGGGGACGTAGCTAACTATGGCTACACCTTC. It is translated as CASSLLGDVANYGYTF.